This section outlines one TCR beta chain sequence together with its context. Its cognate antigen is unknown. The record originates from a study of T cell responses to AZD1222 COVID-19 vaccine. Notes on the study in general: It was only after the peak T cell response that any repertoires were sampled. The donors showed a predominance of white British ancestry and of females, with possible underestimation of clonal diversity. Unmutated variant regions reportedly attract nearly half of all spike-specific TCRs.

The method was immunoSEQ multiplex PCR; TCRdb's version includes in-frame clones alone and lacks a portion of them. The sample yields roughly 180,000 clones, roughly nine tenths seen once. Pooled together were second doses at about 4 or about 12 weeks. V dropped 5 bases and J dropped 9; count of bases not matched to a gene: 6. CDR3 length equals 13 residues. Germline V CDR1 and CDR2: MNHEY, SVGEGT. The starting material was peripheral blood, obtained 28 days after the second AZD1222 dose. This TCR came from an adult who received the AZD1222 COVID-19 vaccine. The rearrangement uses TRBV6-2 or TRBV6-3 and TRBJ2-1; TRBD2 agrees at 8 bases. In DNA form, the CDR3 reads TGTGCCAGCAGTCACCTAGCGGGTCGTGAGCAGTTCTTC. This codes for CASSHLAGREQFF.